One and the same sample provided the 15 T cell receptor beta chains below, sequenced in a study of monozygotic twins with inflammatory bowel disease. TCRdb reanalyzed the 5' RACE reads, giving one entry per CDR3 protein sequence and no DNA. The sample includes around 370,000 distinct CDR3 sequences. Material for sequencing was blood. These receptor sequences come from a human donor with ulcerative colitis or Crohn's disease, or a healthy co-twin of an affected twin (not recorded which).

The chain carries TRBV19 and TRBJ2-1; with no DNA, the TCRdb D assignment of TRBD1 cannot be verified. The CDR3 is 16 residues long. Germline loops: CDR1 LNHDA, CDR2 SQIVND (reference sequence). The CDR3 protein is CASSIDRRTGVNEQFF.

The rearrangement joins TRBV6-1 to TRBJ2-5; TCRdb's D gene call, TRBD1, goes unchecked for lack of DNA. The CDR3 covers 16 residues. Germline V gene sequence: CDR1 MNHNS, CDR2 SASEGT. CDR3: CASRQTSRGQNLTQYF.

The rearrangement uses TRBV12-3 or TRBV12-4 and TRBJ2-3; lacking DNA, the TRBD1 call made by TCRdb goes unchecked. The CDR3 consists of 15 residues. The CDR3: CASSSRTAVVDTQYF.

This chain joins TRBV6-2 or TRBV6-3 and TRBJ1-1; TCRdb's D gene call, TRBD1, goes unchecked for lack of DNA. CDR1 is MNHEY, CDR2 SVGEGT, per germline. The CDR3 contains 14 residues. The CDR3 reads CASIHRNRLTEAFF.

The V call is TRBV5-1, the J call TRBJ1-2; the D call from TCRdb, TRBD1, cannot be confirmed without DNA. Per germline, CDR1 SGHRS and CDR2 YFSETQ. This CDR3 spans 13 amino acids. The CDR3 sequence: CASSFGTLYGYTF.

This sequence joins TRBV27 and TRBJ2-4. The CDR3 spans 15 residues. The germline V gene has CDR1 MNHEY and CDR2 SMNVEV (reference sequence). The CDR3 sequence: CASSLVEGAKNIQYF.

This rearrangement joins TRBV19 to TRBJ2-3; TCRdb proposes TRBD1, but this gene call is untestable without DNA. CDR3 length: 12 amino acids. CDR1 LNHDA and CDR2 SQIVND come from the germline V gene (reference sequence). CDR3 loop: CASNIREDTQYF. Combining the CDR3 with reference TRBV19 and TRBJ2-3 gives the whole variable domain DGGITQSPKYLFRKEGQNVTLSCEQNLNHDAMYWYRQDPGQGLRLIYYSQIVNDFQKGDIAEGYSVSREKKESFPLTVTSAQKNPTAFYLCASNIREDTQYFGPGTRLTVL.

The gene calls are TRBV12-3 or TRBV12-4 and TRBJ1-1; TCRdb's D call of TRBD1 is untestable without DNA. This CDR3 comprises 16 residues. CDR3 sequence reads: CASSHRTGGENTEAFF.

The chain's CDR3 is CASSFEGLTGELFF. V gene TRBV5-1 combines with J gene TRBJ2-2; lacking DNA, the TRBD1 call made by TCRdb goes unchecked. The CDR3 runs to 14 residues. Germline CDR1 and CDR2: SGHRS and YFSETQ.

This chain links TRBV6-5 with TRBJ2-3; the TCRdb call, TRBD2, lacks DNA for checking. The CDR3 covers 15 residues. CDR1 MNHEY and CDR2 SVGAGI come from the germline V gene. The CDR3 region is CASGYTTSGGPTQYF.

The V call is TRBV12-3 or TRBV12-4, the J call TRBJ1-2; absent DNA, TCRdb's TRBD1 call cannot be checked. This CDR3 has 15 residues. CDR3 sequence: CASSAWTGGNYGYTF.

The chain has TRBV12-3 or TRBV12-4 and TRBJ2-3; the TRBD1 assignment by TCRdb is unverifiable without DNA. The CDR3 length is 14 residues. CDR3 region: CASSPRIATDTQYF.

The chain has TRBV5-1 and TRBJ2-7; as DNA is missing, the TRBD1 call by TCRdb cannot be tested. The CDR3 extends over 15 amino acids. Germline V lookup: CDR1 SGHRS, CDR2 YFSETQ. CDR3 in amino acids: CASSLNPGVSYEQYF.

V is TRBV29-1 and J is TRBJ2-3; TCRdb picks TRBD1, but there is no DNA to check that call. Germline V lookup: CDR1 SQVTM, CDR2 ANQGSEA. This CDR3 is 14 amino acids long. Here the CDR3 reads CSVDPGQITDTQYF.

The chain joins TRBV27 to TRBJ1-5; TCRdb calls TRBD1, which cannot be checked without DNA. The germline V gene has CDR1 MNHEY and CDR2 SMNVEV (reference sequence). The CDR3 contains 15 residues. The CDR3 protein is CASSFGEGGNQPQHF.